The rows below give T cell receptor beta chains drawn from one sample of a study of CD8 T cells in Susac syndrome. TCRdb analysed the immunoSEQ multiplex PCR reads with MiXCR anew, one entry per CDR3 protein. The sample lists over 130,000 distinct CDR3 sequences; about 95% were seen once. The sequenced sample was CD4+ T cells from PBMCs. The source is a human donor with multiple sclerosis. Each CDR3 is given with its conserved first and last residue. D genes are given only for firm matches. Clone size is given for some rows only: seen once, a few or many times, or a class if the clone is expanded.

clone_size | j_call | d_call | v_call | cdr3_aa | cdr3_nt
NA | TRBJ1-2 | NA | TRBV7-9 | CASTPRESYGYTF | TGTGCCAGCACCCCGAGGGAGTCCTATGGCTACACCTTC
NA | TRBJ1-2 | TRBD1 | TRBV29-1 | CSGLQGAQSYTF | TGCAGCGGTTTACAGGGGGCCCAGAGCTACACCTTC
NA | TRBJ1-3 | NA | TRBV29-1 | CSVTGNPGNTIYF | TGCAGCGTCACAGGGAACCCTGGAAACACCATATATTTT
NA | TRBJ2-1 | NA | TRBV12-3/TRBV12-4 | CANGNLVENNEQFF | TGTGCCAACGGCAACCTAGTAGAAAACAATGAGCAGTTCTTC
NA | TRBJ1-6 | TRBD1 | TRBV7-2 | CASSRTGNSPLHF | TGTGCCAGCAGCCGGACAGGGAATTCACCCCTCCACTTT
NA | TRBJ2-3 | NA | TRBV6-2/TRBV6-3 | CASRPSAEDTQYF | TGTGCCAGCCGTCCCTCGGCGGAGGATACGCAGTATTTT
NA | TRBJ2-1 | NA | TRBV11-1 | CASSFDRNNEQFF | TGTGCCAGCAGCTTTGACCGAAACAATGAGCAGTTCTTC
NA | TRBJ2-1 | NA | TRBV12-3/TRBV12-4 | CASSLISGDYNEQFF | TGTGCCAGCAGTTTAATCAGCGGAGACTACAATGAGCAGTTCTTC
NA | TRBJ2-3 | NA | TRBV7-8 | CASSFDSHTDTQYF | TGTGCCAGCAGCTTCGACAGCCACACAGATACGCAGTATTTT
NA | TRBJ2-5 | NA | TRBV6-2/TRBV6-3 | CASSYSDRHQETQYF | TGTGCCAGCAGTTACTCGGACAGACACCAAGAGACCCAGTACTTC
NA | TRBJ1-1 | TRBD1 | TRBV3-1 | CASSQVPGGEAFF | TGTGCCAGCAGCCAAGTCCCAGGGGGTGAAGCTTTCTTT
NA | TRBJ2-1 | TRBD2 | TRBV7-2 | CASSSIQGLAGPSYNEQFF | TGTGCCAGCAGCTCCATTCAGGGGCTAGCGGGCCCTTCCTACAATGAGCAGTTCTTC
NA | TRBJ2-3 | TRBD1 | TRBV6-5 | CASSYSTGTGGFTDTQYF | TGTGCCAGCAGTTACTCAACCGGGACAGGGGGTTTCACAGATACGCAGTATTTT
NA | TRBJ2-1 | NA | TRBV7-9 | CASSLGTYGNEQFF | TGTGCCAGCAGCTTAGGGACCTACGGGAATGAGCAGTTCTTC
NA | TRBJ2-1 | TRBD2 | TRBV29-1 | CSVTTSGRSTEQFF | TGCAGCGTAACGACTAGCGGGAGATCCACTGAGCAGTTCTTC
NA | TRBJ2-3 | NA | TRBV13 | CASTFGSLDTQYF | TGTGCCAGCACGTTCGGGAGTTTAGATACGCAGTATTTT
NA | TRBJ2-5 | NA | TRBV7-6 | CASSQRPREHQETQYF | TGTGCCAGCAGCCAGAGGCCACGGGAGCACCAAGAGACCCAGTACTTC
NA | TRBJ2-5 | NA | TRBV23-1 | CASSQPGPRLGETQYF | TGCGCCAGCAGTCAGCCCGGGCCTAGACTTGGGGAGACCCAGTACTTC
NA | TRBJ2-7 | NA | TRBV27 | CASLRADRVYF | TGTGCCAGCCTGAGAGCTGATAGGGTATACTTC
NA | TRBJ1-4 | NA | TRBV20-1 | CSALVPGDEKLFF | TGCAGTGCTCTCGTCCCGGGCGATGAAAAACTGTTTTTT
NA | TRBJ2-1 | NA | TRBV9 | CASSVGVPPSYNEQFF | TGTGCCAGCAGCGTGGGGGTCCCGCCCTCCTACAATGAGCAGTTCTTC
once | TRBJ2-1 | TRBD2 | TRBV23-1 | CASSQRAGPNNEQFF | TGCGCCAGCAGTCAAAGAGCGGGACCTAACAATGAGCAGTTCTTC
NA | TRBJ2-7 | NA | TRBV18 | CASSPDAEQYF | TGTGCCAGCTCACCAGATGCCGAGCAGTACTTC